Presented here are 10 T cell receptor beta chains from one specimen sequenced in a study of cytomegalovirus exposure and HLA in healthy donors. PCR amplification relied on 60 Vbeta primers (plus 13 Jbeta primers). Data came from immunoSEQ multiplex PCR; TCRdb stores just in-frame clones and leaves some out. The sample carries 130,000 or so clones, roughly 80% recorded once. The sample comprised PBMCs. These receptors were taken from a woman aged 45-65 years in good health and CMV-seropositive.

On this clone itself: Sequence at one end of the junction differs from germline and may be a read error. The genes are TRBV7-9 and TRBJ2-1; 9 nucleotides agree with TRBD1. CDR1 and CDR2 (germline): SEHNR, FQNEAQ (reference sequence). CDR3 length: 15 residues. In DNA, the CDR3 is TGTTCCAGCAGCCCCGGGGGACAGGGTTACAATGAGCAGTTCTTC. Translation: CSSSPGGQGYNEQFF.

The chain uses TRBV28 and TRBJ1-4; TRBD1 might be the D (6 bases). Trimming removed 2 bases from V and 3 bases from J, with 10 bases in between. The CDR3 covers 15 residues. The germline V gene has CDR1 MDHEN and CDR2 SYDVKM. CDR3 nucleotides: TGTGCCAGCAGTTTACAGGGGCGAGCTAATGAAAAACTGTTTTTT. Amino acids: CASSLQGRANEKLFF.

This clone was observed a handful of times. This chain joins TRBV2 and TRBJ1-2; 7 nucleotides agree with TRBD1. There are 14 residues in the CDR3. Germline CDR1 reads SNHLY; CDR2 reads FYNNEI. V shed 4 bases and J 1 base; nucleotides not matched to a gene: 3. This CDR3 reads CASSGDRRNYGYTF. DNA of the CDR3: TGTGCCAGCAGTGGGGACAGACGTAACTATGGCTACACCTTC.

This sequence joins TRBV29-1 and TRBJ2-7, with D perhaps matching TRBD2 (6 bases). Per germline, CDR1 SQVTM and CDR2 ANQGSEA. The CDR3 totals 10 residues. The V and J ends lost 7 bases and 6 bases respectively, with 10 bases between them. The CDR3 sequence is CSAWRGEQYF. Written as DNA, the CDR3 is TGCAGCGCCTGGAGGGGCGAGCAGTACTTC.

The genes are TRBV11-1 and TRBJ2-1, with D possibly matching TRBD1 (5 bases). The CDR3 contains 18 residues. Germline V CDR1 and CDR2: SGHAT, FQDESV (reference sequence). Trimming took 0 bases from V and 3 from J, leaving 18 bases between them. Written as DNA, the CDR3 is TGTGCCAGCAGCTTAGCTGCTAGGGGCAGCATGTTCTACAATGAGCAGTTCTTC. Residues: CASSLAARGSMFYNEQFF.

The gene calls are TRBV28 and TRBJ1-3, with 7 nucleotides matching TRBD1. With V trimmed by 2 bases and J by 6 bases, 13 bases remained unmatched. CDR3 size: 17 residues. Germline V lookup: CDR1 MDHEN, CDR2 SYDVKM. CDR3 loop: CASSLRSGTAFQNTIYF. The CDR3 DNA sequence: TGTGCCAGCAGTTTAAGGTCCGGGACAGCCTTCCAAAACACCATATATTTT.

This clone was observed once. The V and J genes are TRBV5-1 and TRBJ2-7; 8 bases map to TRBD1. CDR3 length equals 14 residues. V gave up 2 bases and J gave up 5 bases; unmatched junction bases: 6. The V gene's germline CDR1 is SGHRS and CDR2 YFSETQ. This CDR3 is CASSFDRGWDEQYF. The CDR3 bases are TGCGCCAGCAGCTTCGACAGGGGTTGGGACGAGCAGTACTTC.

This clone was observed a single time. This chain uses TRBV6-5 with TRBJ2-3, with unresolved D. The CDR3 has 15 amino acids. Deletions cut 2 bases from V and 3 bases from J, with 12 bases between. Germline loops: CDR1 MNHEY, CDR2 SVGAGI. CDR3 protein: CASSYHLPSTDTQYF. For the CDR3, the DNA is TGTGCCAGCAGTTACCATCTACCCTCTACAGATACGCAGTATTTT.

CDR3 loop: CASSKEKRDREAEAFF. The CDR3 DNA sequence: TGTGCCAGCAGCAAAGAGAAAAGGGACAGGGAGGCTGAAGCTTTCTTT. The V gene is TRBV21-1, the J gene TRBJ1-1; no DNA check was done on the table's D call, TRBD1. TRBV21-1 is designated a pseudogene. This CDR3 region has 16 residues.

The rearrangement uses TRBV29-1 and TRBJ1-1; 7 positions match TRBD1. Germline V gene lookup returns CDR1 SQVTM and CDR2 ANQGSEA. Trimming at V came to 7 bases and at J to 0 bases, leaving 14 bases not matched to a gene. The CDR3 is made up of 16 amino acids. CDR3 sequence reads: CSARGQQTSLNTEAFF. For the CDR3, the DNA is TGCAGCGCTAGGGGACAGCAGACCTCCTTGAACACTGAAGCTTTCTTT.